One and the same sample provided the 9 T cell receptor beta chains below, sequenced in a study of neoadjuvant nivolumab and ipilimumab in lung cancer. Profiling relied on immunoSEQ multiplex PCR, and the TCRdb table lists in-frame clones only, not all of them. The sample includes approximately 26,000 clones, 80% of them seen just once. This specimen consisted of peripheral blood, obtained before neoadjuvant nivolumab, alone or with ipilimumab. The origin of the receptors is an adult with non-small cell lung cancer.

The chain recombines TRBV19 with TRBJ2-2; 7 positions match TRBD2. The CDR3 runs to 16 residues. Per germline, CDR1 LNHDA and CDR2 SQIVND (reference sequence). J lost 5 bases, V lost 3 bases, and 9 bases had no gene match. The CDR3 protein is CASSIGGAGVTGELFF. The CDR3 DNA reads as TGTGCCAGTAGTATCGGAGGGGCGGGAGTTACCGGGGAGCTGTTTTTT.

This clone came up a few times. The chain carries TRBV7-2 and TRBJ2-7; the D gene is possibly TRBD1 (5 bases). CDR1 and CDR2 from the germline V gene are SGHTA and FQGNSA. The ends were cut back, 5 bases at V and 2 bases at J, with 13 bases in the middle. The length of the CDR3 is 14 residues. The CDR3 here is CASSPAGNPYEQYF. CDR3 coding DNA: TGTGCCAGCAGCCCTGCAGGGAACCCCTACGAGCAGTACTTC.

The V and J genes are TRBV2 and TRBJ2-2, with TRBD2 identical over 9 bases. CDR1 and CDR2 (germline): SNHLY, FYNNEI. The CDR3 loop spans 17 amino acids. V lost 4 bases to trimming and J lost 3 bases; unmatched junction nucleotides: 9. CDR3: CASSGRAGGPYTGELFF. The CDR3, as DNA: TGTGCCAGCAGTGGCAGAGCGGGGGGACCCTACACCGGGGAGCTGTTTTTT.

The DNA for the CDR3 is TGTGCCAGCTCACCCGGCCTCTCAAATCCCGTTACGCAGTATTTT. Translation: CASSPGLSNPVTQYF. V and J are TRBV18 and TRBJ2-3, with D uncertain. Trimming took off 3 bases at V and 8 bases at J, with 18 bases between the two ends. Germline V gene lookup returns CDR1 KGHSH and CDR2 LQKENI. CDR3 length: 15 residues.

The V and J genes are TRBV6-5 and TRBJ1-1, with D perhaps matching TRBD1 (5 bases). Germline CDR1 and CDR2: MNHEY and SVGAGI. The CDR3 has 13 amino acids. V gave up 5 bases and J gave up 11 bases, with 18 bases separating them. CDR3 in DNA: TGTGCCAGCAGTGGTTCCGCCAGGGTTGGCGCTTTCTTT. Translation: CASSGSARVGAFF.

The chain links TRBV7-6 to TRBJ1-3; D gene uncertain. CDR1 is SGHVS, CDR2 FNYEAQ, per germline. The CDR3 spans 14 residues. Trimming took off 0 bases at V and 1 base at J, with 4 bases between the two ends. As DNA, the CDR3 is TGTGCCAGCAGCTTAGCGCGATCTGGAAACACCATATATTTT. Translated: CASSLARSGNTIYF.

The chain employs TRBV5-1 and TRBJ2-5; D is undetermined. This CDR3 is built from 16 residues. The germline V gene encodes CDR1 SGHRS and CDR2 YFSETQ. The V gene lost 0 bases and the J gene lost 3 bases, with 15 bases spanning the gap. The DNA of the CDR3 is TGCGCCAGCAGCTTGGCCAGTAACACACCGGAAGAGACCCAGTACTTC. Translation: CASSLASNTPEETQYF.

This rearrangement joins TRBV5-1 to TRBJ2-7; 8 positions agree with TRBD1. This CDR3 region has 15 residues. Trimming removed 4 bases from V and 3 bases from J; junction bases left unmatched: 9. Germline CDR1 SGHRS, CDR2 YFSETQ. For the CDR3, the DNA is TGCGCCAGCAGCATATCGACAGGGGCTTACTACGAGCAGTACTTC. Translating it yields CASSISTGAYYEQYF.

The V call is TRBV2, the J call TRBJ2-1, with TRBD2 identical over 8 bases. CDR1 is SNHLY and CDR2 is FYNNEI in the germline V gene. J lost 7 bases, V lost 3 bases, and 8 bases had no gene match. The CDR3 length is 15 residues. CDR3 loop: CASSESGGAGNEQFF. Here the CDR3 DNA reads TGTGCCAGCAGTGAGTCCGGGGGGGCTGGGAATGAGCAGTTCTTC.